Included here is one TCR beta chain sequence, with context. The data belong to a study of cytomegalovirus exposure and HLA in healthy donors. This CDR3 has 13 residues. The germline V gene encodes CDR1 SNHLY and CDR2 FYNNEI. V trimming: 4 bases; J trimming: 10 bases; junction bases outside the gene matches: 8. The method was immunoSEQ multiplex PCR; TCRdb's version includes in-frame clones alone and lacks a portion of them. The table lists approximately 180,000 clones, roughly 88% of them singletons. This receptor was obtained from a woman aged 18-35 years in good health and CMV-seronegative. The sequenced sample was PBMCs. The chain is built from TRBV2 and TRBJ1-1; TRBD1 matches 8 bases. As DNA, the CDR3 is TGTGCCAGCAGTGCGTATCAGGGGGCGGTAGCTTTCTTT. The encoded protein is CASSAYQGAVAFF.